This T cell receptor (beta chain) was identified in a study of OX40 agonist ivuxolimab in advanced cancers. About the study as a whole: Ivuxolimab was a fully human IgG2 agonistic monoclonal antibody targeting the costimulatory receptor OX40 (CD134). Peripheral TCRbeta sequencing was intended to test whether TCR sequence diversity was altered and clonal T-cell expansion was caused by ivuxolimab. In the dose-escalation cohort, around four fifths of patients were male, and the mean age was 60 years with a range of roughly 23 to 79. Intravenous ivuxolimab was administered to patients every 2 weeks at six dose levels: 0.01, 0.1, 0.3, 1.5, 3 and 10 mg/kg. Prior anti-PD-1, anti-PD-L1 or anti-CTLA-4 therapy was permitted, and checkpoint inhibitors had been received by 40% to 50% of dose-escalation patients. The paper reports the monotherapy dose-escalation portion (N ≈ 52 patients) of the phase I ivuxolimab trial. Partial responses were achieved by three dose-escalation patients, of whom one had hepatocellular carcinoma and two had cutaneous melanoma. Of the 50 to 55 dose-escalation patients, hepatocellular carcinoma was present in 19, melanoma in roughly 15, renal cell carcinoma in 9 and head and neck cancer in 9. Overall study results and their limits: In partial responders in the 0.1-3.0 mg/kg groups, normalized peripheral clonal expansion was found to be among the lowest, especially among CD8+ T cells. Low levels of normalized T-cell clonal expansion were also seen in some nonresponding patients. On average, CD8+ T cells showed more expanded clones than CD4+ T cells after ivuxolimab. Clonal expansion of both CD4+ and CD8+ blood T cells was observed from baseline to week 6 at doses 0.1 to 3.0 mg/kg. The antigen specificity of the peripheral T cells that underwent clonal expansion was not determined.

Genomic DNA was isolated from the sorted cells so that the TCRbeta CDR3 region could be sequenced. The immunoSEQ Assay was used to sequence the TCRbeta CDR3 regions. TCRdb's version of the immuneACCESS table is confined to in-frame rearrangements and falls short of the full clone set. An unresolved V gene accounts for under half of the shortfall where checked; the remainder is of unknown origin. The table for this sample lists some 40,000 clones; about 89% of them were counted only once. The ten largest clones represent approximately 0.52% of the sample. The trial excluded patients who had a history of autoimmune disease or were on systemic immunosuppression. In every dose cohort, peripheral blood was drawn for TCR sequencing at baseline, cycle 4 day 1, and cycle 7 day 1. Samples were obtained from an open-label, multicenter, first-in-human phase I dose-escalation trial of ivuxolimab. Adults with locally advanced or metastatic melanoma, renal cell, hepatocellular, or head and neck squamous cell carcinoma were enrolled in the trial. Before TCR sequencing, CD4+ T cells and CD8+ T cells from peripheral blood were sorted into separate populations.

Reading the germline V gene (reference sequence) gives CDR1 MNHNY and CDR2 SVGAGI. The CDR3 measures 13 amino acids from cysteine to phenylalanine. The sequence is cut down to CDR3 DNA, 39 bases in frame from base 1. V loses 2 bases of germline sequence and J loses 5 bases, and the interval between the two ends is 7 bases. Note on this clone: No cognate antigen has been identified for it. Base qualities are missing; no much larger clone stands one base away.

The sequence derives from an adult with an advanced solid tumor such as melanoma, head and neck, liver or kidney cancer. The sample consisted of CD4+ or CD8+ T cells sorted from blood, taken in a trial of the OX40 agonist ivuxolimab. The rearrangement joined TRBV6-6 to TRBJ1-5, with the D gene uncertain. The DNA is as follows: TGTGCCAGCAGTTACACCTCGTATCAGCCCCAGCATTTT. The translation is CASSYTSYQPQHF.